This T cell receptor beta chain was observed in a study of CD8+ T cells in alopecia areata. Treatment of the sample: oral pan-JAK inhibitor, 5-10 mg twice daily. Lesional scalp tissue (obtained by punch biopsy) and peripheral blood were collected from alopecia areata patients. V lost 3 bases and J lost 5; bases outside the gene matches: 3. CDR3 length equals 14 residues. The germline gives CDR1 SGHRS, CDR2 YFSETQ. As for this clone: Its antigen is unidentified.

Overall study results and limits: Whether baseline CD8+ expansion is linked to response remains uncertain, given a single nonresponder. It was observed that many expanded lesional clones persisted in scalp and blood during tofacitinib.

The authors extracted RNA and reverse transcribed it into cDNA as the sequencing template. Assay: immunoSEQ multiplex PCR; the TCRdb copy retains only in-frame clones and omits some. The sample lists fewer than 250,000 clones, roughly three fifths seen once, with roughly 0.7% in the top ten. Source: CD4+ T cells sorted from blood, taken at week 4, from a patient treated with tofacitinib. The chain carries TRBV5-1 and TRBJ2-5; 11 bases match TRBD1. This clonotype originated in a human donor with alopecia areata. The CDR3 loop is CASSWTGGSETQYF. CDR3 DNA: TGCGCCAGCAGCTGGACAGGGGGCTCCGAGACCCAGTACTTC.